The 20 T cell receptor beta chains below were found in one sample sequenced in a study of blood T cell repertoires in COVID-19. Method: immunoSEQ multiplex PCR; TCRdb's copy keeps in-frame clones and lacks some. This table holds around 180,000 clones, approximately 85% found once. The sample taken for sequencing was peripheral blood. All receptors derive from a man older than 75 with COVID-19, enrolled during active disease.

The chain couples TRBV6-5 to TRBJ2-2; D may be TRBD1 (6 bases). The CDR3 is made up of 15 amino acids. Trimming left V 6 bases short and J 7 bases short, with 18 bases between. The germline CDR1 and CDR2 sequences are MNHEY and SVGAGI. Here the CDR3 reads CASSDPGTRGGELFF. For the CDR3, the DNA is TGTGCCAGCAGCGACCCCGGGACACGGGGCGGGGAGCTGTTTTTT.

The CDR3 coding sequence is TGCGCCAGCAGTGAGGAGAGAACCCGTCGAGATTACACTACGAGTTGGCAGTACTTC. Its translation: CASSEERTRRDYTTSWQYF. The chain employs TRBV10-1 and TRBJ2-7; D unresolved. V was cut by 2 bases and J by 9 bases, with 32 bases left in between. The germline CDR1 and CDR2 sequences are WNHNN and SYGVQD (reference sequence). The CDR3 is made up of 19 amino acids.

This clone was counted once. The V and J genes are TRBV29-1 and TRBJ2-1; the match to TRBD2 covers 14 bases. The CDR3 extends over 18 amino acids. The V and J ends lost 2 bases and 5 bases, in that order; junction bases with no gene match: 11. CDR1 SQVTM and CDR2 ANQGSEA come from the germline V gene. CDR3 nucleotide sequence: TGCAGCGTTGAACCCAGACTAGCGGGGGGGATAATCGACAATGAGCAGTTCTTC. Translated: CSVEPRLAGGIIDNEQFF.

The gene calls are TRBV18 and TRBJ1-1, with a weak D call TRBD1 (6 bases). V shed 6 bases and J shed 6 bases, with 8 bases lying between them. From germline, CDR1 is KGHSH and CDR2 LQKENI. This CDR3 has 11 residues. In DNA, the CDR3 is TGTGCCAGCTCGTACAGGGCTGAAGCTTTCTTT. Translated: CASSYRAEAFF. Full variable domain (missing parts from reference TRBV18 and TRBJ1-1): NAGVMQNPRHLVRRRGQEARLRCSPMKGHSHVYWYRQLPEEGLKFMVYLQKENIIDESGMPKERFSAEFPKEGPSILRIQQVVRGDSAAYFCASSYRAEAFFGQGTRLTVV.

This sequence joins TRBV7-7 and TRBJ2-1; 12 bases align to TRBD2. There are 15 residues in the CDR3. Unmatched junction bases numbered 11, after V lost 10 bases and J lost 7 bases. CDR1 SSHAT and CDR2 FNYEAQ come from the germline V gene (reference sequence). The CDR3 DNA follows: TGTGCCACCGCGCGGACTAGCGGGGTGATAAATGAGCAGTTCTTC. Translating it yields CATARTSGVINEQFF.

This chain connects TRBV4-2 to TRBJ2-1; 8 nucleotides align to TRBD2. This CDR3 contains 16 residues. The germline CDR1 and CDR2 sequences are LGHNA and YNFKEQ. V shed 4 bases and J 2 bases; nucleotides not matched to a gene: 7. The CDR3 is CASSPHGGGTYNEQFF. CDR3 bases: TGTGCCAGCAGCCCGCACGGCGGGGGGACCTACAATGAGCAGTTCTTC.

This clone has a handful of counts. The DNA of the CDR3 is TGTGCCAGTAGTGCCCGGACAGGGCGAACTGAAGCTTTCTTT. Protein: CASSARTGRTEAFF. The chain uses TRBV19 and TRBJ1-1; TRBD1 matches at 8 bases. CDR1 is LNHDA and CDR2 is SQIVND in the germline V gene (reference sequence). V shed 5 bases and J 5 bases; nucleotides not matched to a gene: 7. This CDR3 contains 14 residues.

This clone was observed a handful of times. This rearrangement joins TRBV11-3 to TRBJ1-4; 8 nucleotides agree with TRBD1. CDR3 length: 13 residues. J gave up 6 bases and V 6 bases, and 3 bases lay outside the gene matches. The V gene's germline CDR1 is SGHNT and CDR2 YENEEA. The CDR3 region is CASSVTGDEKLFF. CDR3 DNA sequence: TGTGCCAGCAGTGTGACAGGGGATGAAAAACTGTTTTTT.

The chain uses TRBV10-3 and TRBJ2-7, with a weak D call TRBD1 (6 bases). The CDR3 runs to 13 residues. V was cut by 4 bases and J by 2 bases, with 9 bases left in between. CDR1 and CDR2 (germline): ENHRY, SYGVKD. In nucleotides, the CDR3 is TGTGCCATCAGTGGAGGACAGACCTACGAGCAGTACTTC. This sequence encodes CAISGGQTYEQYF.

The chain has TRBV3-1 (or the pseudogene TRBV3-2) and TRBJ1-1; no reliable D call. V was shortened by 4 bases and J by 3 bases, with 9 bases between the two germline ends. The CDR3 runs 13 residues. CDR1 LGHDT and CDR2 YNNKEL come from the germline V gene (reference sequence). This CDR3 reads CASSPYGDTEAFF. The CDR3 nucleotides read TGTGCCAGCAGCCCTTACGGGGACACTGAAGCTTTCTTT.

This rearrangement joins TRBV25-1 to TRBJ1-2; D may be TRBD1 (5 bases). V dropped 4 bases and J dropped 5 bases, with 8 bases sitting between them. From germline, CDR1 is MGHDK and CDR2 SYGVNS. This CDR3 is 12 amino acids long. CDR3: CASSAAGYGYTF. CDR3 DNA: TGTGCCAGCAGTGCGGCAGGGTATGGCTACACCTTC.

The rearrangement joins TRBV2 to TRBJ1-1, with TRBD1 matching 10 bases. The CDR3 runs to 14 residues. V lost 7 bases and J lost 6; bases outside the gene matches: 8. The germline gives CDR1 SNHLY, CDR2 FYNNEI. The DNA for the CDR3 is TGTGCCAGCACCCCCGGGACAGGGGCGGCTGAAGCTTTCTTT. This codes for CASTPGTGAAEAFF. The whole variable domain, remainder taken from reference TRBV2 and TRBJ1-1, is EPEVTQTPSHQVTQMGQEVILRCVPISNHLYFYWYRQILGQKVEFLVSFYNNEISEKSEIFDDQFSVERPDGSNFTLKIRSTKLEDSAMYFCASTPGTGAAEAFFGQGTRLTVV.

This clone was seen a single time. The V gene is TRBV18, the J gene TRBJ1-2, with TRBD1 matching 7 bases. The V and J ends lost 6 bases and 7 bases, in that order; junction bases with no gene match: 5. The CDR3 runs 12 residues. Germline lookup yields CDR1 KGHSH and CDR2 LQKENI. This CDR3 reads CASSRDRAGYTF. DNA of the CDR3: TGTGCCAGCTCCCGCGACAGGGCTGGCTACACCTTC.

Worth noting for this clone: The same CDR3 can be traced to other DNA sequences in this sample. The chain couples TRBV11-3 to TRBJ2-5, with TRBD2 as a possible D gene (7 bases). Germline V lookup: CDR1 SGHNT, CDR2 YENEEA. The CDR3 runs to 13 residues. V was shortened by 3 bases and J by 5 bases, with 10 bases between the two germline ends. The CDR3, as DNA: TGTGCCAGCAGCTTGGAGGGGGGGGAGACCCAGTACTTC. Protein product: CASSLEGGETQYF. The whole variable domain, remainder taken from reference TRBV11-3 and TRBJ2-5, is EAGVVQSPRYKIIEKKQPVAFWCNPISGHNTLYWYLQNLGQGPELLIRYENEEAVDDSQLPKDRFSAERLKGVDSTLKIQPAELGDSAVYLCASSLEGGETQYFGPGTRLLVL.

The chain carries TRBV9 and TRBJ2-3; 11 bases map to TRBD2. Germline V lookup: CDR1 SGDLS, CDR2 YYNGEE. Germline trimming cut 5 bases from V and 5 bases from J; bases unmatched to any gene: 10. This CDR3 spans 16 amino acids. CDR3 sequence: CASRATSGGSVDTQYF. CDR3 DNA: TGTGCCAGCAGGGCCACTAGCGGGGGTTCTGTAGATACGCAGTATTTT.

V and J are TRBV5-1 and TRBJ2-7, with D unclear. There are 14 residues in the CDR3. The V end lost 0 bases, the J end lost 2 bases, and 9 bases lay between the germline ends. Germline V gene data show CDR1 as SGHRS and CDR2 as YFSETQ. The CDR3 sequence: CASSLGSATYEQYF. The CDR3 nucleotides read TGCGCCAGCAGCTTGGGGTCAGCGACCTACGAGCAGTACTTC.

The sample holds one count of this clone. The chain uses TRBV19 and TRBJ1-2; D is perhaps TRBD1 (5 bases). Germline CDR1 and CDR2: LNHDA and SQIVND (reference sequence). This CDR3 contains 15 residues. V was shortened by 3 bases and J by 1 base, with 12 bases between the two germline ends. The CDR3 DNA is TGTGCCAGTAGTATTGAGGCAGGGATTAACTATGGCTACACCTTC. This translates into CASSIEAGINYGYTF.

This clone has only one observation. The chain employs TRBV7-2 and TRBJ2-3, with D unclear. Trimming took 3 bases from V and 6 from J, leaving 10 bases between them. Germline assignment: CDR1 SGHTA and CDR2 FQGNSA. The CDR3 has 13 residues. The CDR3 reads CASSFQVFDTQYF. CDR3 in DNA: TGTGCCAGCAGCTTTCAGGTGTTCGATACGCAGTATTTT.

The rearrangement uses TRBV4-3 and TRBJ1-2; the D gene is possibly TRBD1 (6 bases). The CDR3 is 13 amino acids. Germline V lookup: CDR1 LGHNA, CDR2 YSLEER. V lost 4 bases, J lost 7 bases, and 13 bases lay in between. The CDR3 nucleotides are TGCGCCAGCAGCCGAAAGGGGACAACTGGCTACACCTTC. This sequence encodes CASSRKGTTGYTF.

This clone was seen a single time. J is TRBJ1-2 and V is TRBV5-1; 7 nucleotides agree with TRBD1. The CDR3 is 13 amino acids. CDR1 and CDR2 from the germline V gene are SGHRS and YFSETQ. J was trimmed by 7 bases and V by 0 bases; bases with no gene match: 3. CDR3 protein: CASSLEGALGYTF. In DNA, the CDR3 is TGCGCCAGCAGCTTGGAGGGGGCGCTTGGCTACACCTTC.